This T cell receptor (beta chain) was found in a study of blood T cell repertoires in COVID-19. Overall study context: T cells, B-cell-depleted T cells, or PBMCs provided the cDNA or gDNA that served as material.

The Seattle patients joined while their infection was active and were tracked longitudinally afterward. As originally analysed: Estimation of nucleated cell counts relied on the amplification of reference gene primers. Sequencing was performed with immunoSEQ multiplex PCR; in TCRdb, only in-frame clones are kept and a portion is missing. D and trimming were read from the DNA, whereas the V and J calls and clone size are those reported in that table. The sample records about 140,000 clones, 65% to 85% being singletons. Germline CDR1 and CDR2: LGHNA and YNFKEQ. Trimming pared 1 base from V and 4 bases from J, leaving 10 bases between. The CDR3 runs 14 residues.

This rearrangement joins TRBV4-2 to TRBJ2-5; a weak D match, TRBD2 (6 bases). Material for sequencing was peripheral blood. The clonotype was recovered from a man in his thirties or forties with COVID-19, enrolled during active disease. DNA for the CDR3: TGTGCCAGCAGCCAAGTTGTCGGGGGAGAGACCCAGTACTTC. Translating gives CASSQVVGGETQYF.